These 16 T cell receptor beta chains originate from one sample sequenced in a study of CD8+ T cells in alopecia areata. Treatment specified: oral pan-JAK inhibitor, 5-10 mg twice daily. RNA was extracted and reverse transcribed into cDNA as the sequencing template. Libraries were prepared by immunoSEQ multiplex PCR; TCRdb keeps only in-frame clonotypes and omits some of them. Seen here are some 190,000 clones, just over 65% observed once, and the top ten hold 0.95% to 1.5%. The sequencing used CD4+ T cells sorted from blood, collected at approximately week 42, from a patient treated with tofacitinib. The receptors come from a human donor with alopecia areata.

The chain employs TRBV30 and TRBJ2-2, with TRBD2 matching over 12 bases. CDR3 size: 18 residues. Germline V gives CDR1 GTSNPN, CDR2 SVGIG (reference sequence). After removal of 2 bases from V and 0 bases from J, the junction contained 7 bases not matched to a gene. CDR3 in DNA: TGTGCCTGGAGTAGAGGACTAGCGGGGTCCGCGAACACCGGGGAGCTGTTTTTT. Its translation is CAWSRGLAGSANTGELFF.

The J gene is TRBJ1-2, the V gene TRBV29-1; D might be TRBD1 (5 bases). Germline V CDR1 and CDR2: SQVTM, ANQGSEA. V was trimmed by 1 base and J by 8 bases, leaving 11 bases between them. The CDR3 length is 12 residues. CDR3 protein: CSVEGGAGGYTF. The CDR3 DNA is TGCAGCGTTGAAGGTGGGGCCGGGGGCTACACCTTC.

The chain combines TRBV29-1 with TRBJ1-5, with 7 positions matching TRBD1. The CDR3 length is 12 residues. Trimming at V came to 6 bases and at J to 6 bases, leaving 5 bases not matched to a gene. CDR1 is SQVTM, CDR2 ANQGSEA, per germline. The CDR3 sequence is CSVQGSGQPQHF. The CDR3, as DNA: TGCAGCGTACAGGGGAGCGGTCAGCCCCAGCATTTT. The whole variable domain, filled in from reference TRBV29-1 and TRBJ1-5, reads SAVISQKPSRDICQRGTSLTIQCQVDSQVTMMFWYRQQPGQSLTLIATANQGSEATYESGFVIDKFPISRPNLTFSTLTVSNMSPEDSSIYLCSVQGSGQPQHFGDGTRLSIL.

The CDR3 sequence: CSVAWGSTDTQYF. The CDR3 bases are TGCAGCGTTGCATGGGGGAGCACAGATACGCAGTATTTT. The chain combines TRBV29-1 with TRBJ2-3, with D perhaps given as TRBD1 or TRBD2 (5 bases each). The CDR3 runs to 13 residues. Germline V gene lookup returns CDR1 SQVTM and CDR2 ANQGSEA. Trimming took off 4 bases at V and 0 bases at J, with 8 bases between the two ends.

This chain links TRBV7-2 with TRBJ1-1; D ambiguous. The length of the CDR3 is 14 residues. Germline V gene sequence: CDR1 SGHTA, CDR2 FQGNSA. V lost 3 bases and J lost 4, with 12 bases in between. The CDR3 sequence: CASSFPGMGTEAFF. DNA of the CDR3: TGTGCCAGCAGCTTCCCAGGTATGGGCACTGAAGCTTTCTTT.

This clone was seen only a few times. This sequence joins TRBV10-3 and TRBJ2-7; no firm D call. The CDR3 spans 13 residues. The germline gives CDR1 ENHRY, CDR2 SYGVKD. Trimming took 6 bases from V and 2 from J, leaving 11 bases between them. The CDR3 region has the DNA TGTGCCATCAGCAAGGACCCCACCTACGAGCAGTACTTC. Translation gives CAISKDPTYEQYF.

The V call is TRBV27, the J call TRBJ2-5; D may be TRBD1 (6 bases). Germline assignment: CDR1 MNHEY and CDR2 SMNVEV (reference sequence). Trimming cost V 1 base and J 2 bases, with 14 bases left between them. This CDR3 region has 16 residues. The CDR3, as DNA: TGTGCCAGCAGTTTATTTTCGGCCGGACAGCAAGAGACCCAGTACTTC. Its protein is CASSLFSAGQQETQYF.

This sequence joins TRBV7-2 and TRBJ1-3; D uncertain. Trimming removed 5 bases from V and 0 bases from J, with 8 bases in between. The germline V gene has CDR1 SGHTA and CDR2 FQGNSA. There are 14 residues in the CDR3. The CDR3 nucleotides are TGTGCCAGCAGCATTAACCCCTCTGGAAACACCATATATTTT. Translating it yields CASSINPSGNTIYF.

The chain links TRBV5-1 to TRBJ2-7, with D hard to call. The CDR3 spans 14 residues. V was clipped by 0 bases and J by 3 bases, with 10 bases between them. Germline V lookup: CDR1 SGHRS, CDR2 YFSETQ. The CDR3, as DNA: TGCGCCAGCAGCTTGGATCCGGAAAACTACGAGCAGTACTTC. This codes for CASSLDPENYEQYF.

This chain uses TRBV14 with TRBJ1-3; D gene unclear. CDR1 is SGHDN and CDR2 is FVKESK in the germline V gene. CDR3 length: 13 amino acids. V lost 4 bases to trimming and J lost 1 base, with 5 bases between them. The CDR3 DNA follows: TGTGCCAGCAGCCTGGGGTCTGGAAACACCATATATTTT. Translation gives CASSLGSGNTIYF.

This chain connects TRBV29-1 to TRBJ1-2; TRBD1 aligns across 7 bases. Per the germline V gene, CDR1 is SQVTM and CDR2 is ANQGSEA. The CDR3 spans 12 residues. J lost 3 bases, V lost 6 bases, and 4 bases had no gene match. CDR3 protein: CSVGDSHYGYTF. CDR3 in DNA: TGCAGCGTCGGGGACAGCCACTATGGCTACACCTTC. The whole variable domain, remainder taken from reference TRBV29-1 and TRBJ1-2, is SAVISQKPSRDICQRGTSLTIQCQVDSQVTMMFWYRQQPGQSLTLIATANQGSEATYESGFVIDKFPISRPNLTFSTLTVSNMSPEDSSIYLCSVGDSHYGYTFGSGTRLTVV.

The V and J genes are TRBV5-1 and TRBJ2-4, with TRBD1 as a possible D gene (7 bases). The CDR3 has 13 residues. Germline CDR1 reads SGHRS; CDR2 reads YFSETQ. Between the trimmed V and J ends, which lost 4 bases and 9 bases, there was a span of 14 bases. CDR3 region: CASSAGQPAIQYF. The CDR3 DNA reads TGCGCCAGCAGCGCGGGACAGCCGGCCATTCAGTACTTC.

The chain combines TRBV5-6 with TRBJ2-5, with D perhaps matching TRBD1 (5 bases). Trimming shortened V by 4 bases and J by 4 bases, and 14 bases separated the two germline ends. This CDR3 contains 14 residues. Germline lookup yields CDR1 SGHDT and CDR2 YYEEEE. This CDR3 reads CASSPAPRAETQYF. DNA of the CDR3: TGTGCCAGCAGCCCGGCTCCCAGGGCAGAGACCCAGTACTTC.

V usage is TRBV27 and J usage is TRBJ1-5; 7 nucleotides match TRBD1. The CDR3 length is 15 residues. With V trimmed by 0 bases and J by 3 bases, 2 bases remained unmatched. Germline CDR1 MNHEY, CDR2 SMNVEV (reference sequence). The CDR3 reads CASSLSGQLNQPQHF. CDR3 bases: TGTGCCAGCAGTTTATCGGGACAGCTCAATCAGCCCCAGCATTTT.

This rearrangement joins TRBV19 to TRBJ1-1; a possible D gene is TRBD1 (5 bases). CDR1 LNHDA and CDR2 SQIVND come from the germline V gene (reference sequence). The CDR3 runs to 12 residues. V lost 1 base, J lost 11 bases, and 11 bases lay in between. CDR3 coding DNA: TGTGCCAGTAGTATAGGAAGGGGATTGGCTTTCTTT. Its translation is CASSIGRGLAFF.

The chain couples TRBV29-1 to TRBJ2-6; D is undetermined. The ends were cut back, 4 bases at V and 0 bases at J, with 10 bases in the middle. This CDR3 spans 15 amino acids. Germline CDR1 and CDR2: SQVTM and ANQGSEA. The CDR3 loop reads CSVGQPNSGANVLTF. In nucleotides, the CDR3 is TGCAGCGTTGGGCAGCCCAACTCTGGGGCCAACGTCCTGACTTTC. Full variable domain (remainder filled in from reference TRBV29-1 and TRBJ2-6): SAVISQKPSRDICQRGTSLTIQCQVDSQVTMMFWYRQQPGQSLTLIATANQGSEATYESGFVIDKFPISRPNLTFSTLTVSNMSPEDSSIYLCSVGQPNSGANVLTFGAGSRLTVL.